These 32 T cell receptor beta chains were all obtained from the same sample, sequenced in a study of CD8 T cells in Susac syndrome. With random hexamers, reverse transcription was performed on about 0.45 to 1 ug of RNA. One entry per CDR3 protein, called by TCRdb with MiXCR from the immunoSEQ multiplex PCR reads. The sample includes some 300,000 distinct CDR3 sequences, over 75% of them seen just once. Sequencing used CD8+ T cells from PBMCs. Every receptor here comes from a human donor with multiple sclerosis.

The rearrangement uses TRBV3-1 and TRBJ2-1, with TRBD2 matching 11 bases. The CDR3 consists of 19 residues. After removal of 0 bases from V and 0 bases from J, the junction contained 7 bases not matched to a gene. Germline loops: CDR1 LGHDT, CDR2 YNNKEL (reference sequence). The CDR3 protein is CASSQELVAGGSSYNEQFF. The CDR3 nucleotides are TGTGCCAGCAGCCAAGAGTTGGTAGCGGGAGGGAGCTCCTACAATGAGCAGTTCTTC.

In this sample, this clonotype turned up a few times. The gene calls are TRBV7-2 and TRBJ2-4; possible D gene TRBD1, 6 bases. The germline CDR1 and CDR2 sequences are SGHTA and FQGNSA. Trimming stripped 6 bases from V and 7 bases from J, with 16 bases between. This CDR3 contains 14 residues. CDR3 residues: CASRARDIWNIQYF. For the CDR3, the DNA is TGTGCCAGCAGAGCCCGGGACATTTGGAACATTCAGTACTTC.

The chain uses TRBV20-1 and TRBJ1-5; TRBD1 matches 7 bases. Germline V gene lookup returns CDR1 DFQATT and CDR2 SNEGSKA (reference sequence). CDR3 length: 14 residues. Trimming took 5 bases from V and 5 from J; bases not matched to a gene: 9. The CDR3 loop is CSAAPGQTDQPQHF. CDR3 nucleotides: TGCAGTGCTGCCCCGGGACAGACAGATCAGCCCCAGCATTTT.

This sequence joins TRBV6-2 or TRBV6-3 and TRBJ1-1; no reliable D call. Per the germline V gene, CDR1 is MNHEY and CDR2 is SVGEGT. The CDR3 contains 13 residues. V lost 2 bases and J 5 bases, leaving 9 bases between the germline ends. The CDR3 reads CASSYLGRTEAFF. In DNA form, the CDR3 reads TGTGCCAGCAGTTACCTAGGGCGGACTGAAGCTTTCTTT.

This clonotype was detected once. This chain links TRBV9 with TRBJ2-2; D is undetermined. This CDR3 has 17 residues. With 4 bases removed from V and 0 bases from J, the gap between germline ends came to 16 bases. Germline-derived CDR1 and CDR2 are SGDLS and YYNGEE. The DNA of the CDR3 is TGTGCCAGCAGCCCCTGGCAGCGCACCGCGAACACCGGGGAGCTGTTTTTT. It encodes CASSPWQRTANTGELFF.

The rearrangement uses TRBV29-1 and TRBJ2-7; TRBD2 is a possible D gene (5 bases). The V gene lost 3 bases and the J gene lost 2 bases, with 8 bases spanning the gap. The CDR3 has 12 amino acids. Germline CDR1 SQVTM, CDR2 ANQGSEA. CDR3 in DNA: TGCAGCGTTGATGGAGGAACCTACGAGCAGTACTTC. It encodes CSVDGGTYEQYF.

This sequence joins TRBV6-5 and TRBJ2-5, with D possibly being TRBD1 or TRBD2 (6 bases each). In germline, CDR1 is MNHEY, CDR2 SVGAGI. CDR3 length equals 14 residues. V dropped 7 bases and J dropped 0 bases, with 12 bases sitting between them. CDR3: CASNTGAYQETQYF. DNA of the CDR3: TGTGCCAGCAATACGGGGGCGTACCAAGAGACCCAGTACTTC.

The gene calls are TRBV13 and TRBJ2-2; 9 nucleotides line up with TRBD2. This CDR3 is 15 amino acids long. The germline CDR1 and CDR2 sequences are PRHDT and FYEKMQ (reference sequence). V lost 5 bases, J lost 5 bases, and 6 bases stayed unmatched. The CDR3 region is CASSHLAGYTGELFF. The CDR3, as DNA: TGTGCCAGCAGCCATCTAGCGGGGTATACCGGGGAGCTGTTTTTT.

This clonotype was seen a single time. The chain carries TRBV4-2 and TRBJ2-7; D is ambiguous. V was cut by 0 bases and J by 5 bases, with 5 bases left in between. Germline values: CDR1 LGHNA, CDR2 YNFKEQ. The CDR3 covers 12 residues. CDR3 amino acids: CASSQERNEQYF. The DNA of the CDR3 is TGTGCCAGCAGCCAAGAAAGGAACGAGCAGTACTTC.

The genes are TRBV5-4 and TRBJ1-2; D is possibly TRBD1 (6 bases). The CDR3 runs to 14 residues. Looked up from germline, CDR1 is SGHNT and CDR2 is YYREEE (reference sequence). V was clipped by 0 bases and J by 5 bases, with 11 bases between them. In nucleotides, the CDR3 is TGTGCCAGCAGCTTGGAAAGGGGGGGATATGGCTACACCTTC. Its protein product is CASSLERGGYGYTF.

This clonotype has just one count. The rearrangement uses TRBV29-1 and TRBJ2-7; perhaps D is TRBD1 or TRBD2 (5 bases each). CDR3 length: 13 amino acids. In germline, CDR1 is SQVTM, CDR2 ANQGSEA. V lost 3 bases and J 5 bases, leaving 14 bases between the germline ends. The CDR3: CSVEGPGRNEQYF. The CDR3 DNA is TGCAGCGTTGAGGGACCCGGTAGGAACGAGCAGTACTTC.

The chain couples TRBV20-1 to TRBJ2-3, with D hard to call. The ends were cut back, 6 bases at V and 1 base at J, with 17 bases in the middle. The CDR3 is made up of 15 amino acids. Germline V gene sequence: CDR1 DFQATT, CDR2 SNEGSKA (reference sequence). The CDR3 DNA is TGCAGTGCCGCGTGGCCAGAGCTCGGCACAGATACGCAGTATTTT. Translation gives CSAAWPELGTDTQYF.

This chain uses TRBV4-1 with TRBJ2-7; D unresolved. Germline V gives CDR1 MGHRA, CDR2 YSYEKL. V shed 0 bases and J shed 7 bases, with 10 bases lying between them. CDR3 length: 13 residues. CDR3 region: CASSQELLWEQYF. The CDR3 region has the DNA TGCGCCAGCAGCCAAGAACTTCTGTGGGAGCAGTACTTC.

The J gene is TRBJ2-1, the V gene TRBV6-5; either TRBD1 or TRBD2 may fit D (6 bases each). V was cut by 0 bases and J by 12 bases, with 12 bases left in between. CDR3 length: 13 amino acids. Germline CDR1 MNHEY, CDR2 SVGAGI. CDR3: CASSYSGGGMQFF. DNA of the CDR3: TGTGCCAGCAGTTACTCGGGGGGCGGCATGCAGTTCTTC.

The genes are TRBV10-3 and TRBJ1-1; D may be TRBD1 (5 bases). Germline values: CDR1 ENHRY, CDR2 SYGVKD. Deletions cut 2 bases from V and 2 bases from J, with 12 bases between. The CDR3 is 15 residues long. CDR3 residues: CAISEGAAPNTEAFF. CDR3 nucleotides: TGTGCCATCAGTGAGGGGGCAGCCCCAAACACTGAAGCTTTCTTT.

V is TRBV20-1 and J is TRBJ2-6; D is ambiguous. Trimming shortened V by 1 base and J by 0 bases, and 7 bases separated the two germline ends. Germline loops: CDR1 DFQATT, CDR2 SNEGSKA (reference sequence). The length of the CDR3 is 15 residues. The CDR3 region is CSARGPISGANVLTF. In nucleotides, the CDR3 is TGCAGTGCTAGAGGACCAATCTCTGGGGCCAACGTCCTGACTTTC.

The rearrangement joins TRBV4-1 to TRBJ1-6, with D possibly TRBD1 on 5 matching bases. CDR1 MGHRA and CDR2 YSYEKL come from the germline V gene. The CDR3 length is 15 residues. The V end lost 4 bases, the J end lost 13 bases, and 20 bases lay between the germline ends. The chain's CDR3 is CASSLRETASEPLHF. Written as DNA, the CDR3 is TGCGCCAGCAGCCTGCGGGAGACAGCCAGCGAGCCCCTCCACTTT.

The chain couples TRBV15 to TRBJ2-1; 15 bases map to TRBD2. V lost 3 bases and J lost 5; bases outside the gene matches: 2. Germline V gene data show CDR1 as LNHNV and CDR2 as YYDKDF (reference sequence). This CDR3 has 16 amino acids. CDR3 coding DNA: TGTGCCACCAGCAGGGGACTAGCGGGAGGCCACAATGAGCAGTTCTTC. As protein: CATSRGLAGGHNEQFF.

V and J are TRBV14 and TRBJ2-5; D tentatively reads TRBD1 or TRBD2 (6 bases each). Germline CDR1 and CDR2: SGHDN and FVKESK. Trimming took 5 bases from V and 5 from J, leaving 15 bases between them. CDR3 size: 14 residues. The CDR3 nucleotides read TGTGCCAGCAGCAGATGGGGGGCGAAGGAGACCCAGTACTTC. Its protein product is CASSRWGAKETQYF.

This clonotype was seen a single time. The CDR3 here is CASSFIGFATTDTQYF. The CDR3 region has the DNA TGTGCCAGCAGTTTCATTGGCTTTGCGACCACAGATACGCAGTATTTT. The V call is TRBV27, the J call TRBJ2-3; D unresolved. V lost 3 bases and J 2 bases, leaving 15 bases between the germline ends. This CDR3 has 16 amino acids. Germline CDR1 MNHEY, CDR2 SMNVEV (reference sequence).

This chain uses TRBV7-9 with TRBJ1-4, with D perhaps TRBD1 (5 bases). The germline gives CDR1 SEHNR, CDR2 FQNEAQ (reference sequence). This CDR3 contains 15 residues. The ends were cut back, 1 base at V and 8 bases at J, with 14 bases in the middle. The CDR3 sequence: CASSLVRGLGEKLFF. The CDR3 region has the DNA TGTGCCAGCAGCTTAGTCCGGGGACTGGGAGAAAAACTGTTTTTT.

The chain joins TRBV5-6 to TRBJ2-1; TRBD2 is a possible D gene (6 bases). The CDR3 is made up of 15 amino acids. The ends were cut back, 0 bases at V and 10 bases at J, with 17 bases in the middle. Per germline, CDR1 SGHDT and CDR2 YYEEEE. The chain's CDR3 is CASSLAGLEREEQFF. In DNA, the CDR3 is TGTGCCAGCAGCTTGGCGGGACTGGAACGCGAGGAGCAGTTCTTC.

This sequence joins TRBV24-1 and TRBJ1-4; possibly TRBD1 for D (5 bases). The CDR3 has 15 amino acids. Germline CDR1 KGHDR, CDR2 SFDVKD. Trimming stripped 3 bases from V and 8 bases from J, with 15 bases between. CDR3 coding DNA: TGTGCCACCAGTGATGGGACCTCCACTCAGGAAAAACTGTTTTTT. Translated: CATSDGTSTQEKLFF.

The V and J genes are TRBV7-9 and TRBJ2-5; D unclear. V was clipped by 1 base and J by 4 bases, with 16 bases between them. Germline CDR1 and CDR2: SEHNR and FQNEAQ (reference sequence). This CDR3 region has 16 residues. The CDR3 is CASSLGLEVQRETQYF. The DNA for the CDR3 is TGTGCCAGCAGCTTAGGTCTGGAAGTCCAAAGAGAGACCCAGTACTTC.

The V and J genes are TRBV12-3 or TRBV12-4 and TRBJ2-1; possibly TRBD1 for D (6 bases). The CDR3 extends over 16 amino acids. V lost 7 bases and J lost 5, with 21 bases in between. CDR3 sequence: CASTSPGTTEDNEQFF. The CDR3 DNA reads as TGTGCCAGCACTTCCCCCGGGACAACCGAAGACAATGAGCAGTTCTTC.

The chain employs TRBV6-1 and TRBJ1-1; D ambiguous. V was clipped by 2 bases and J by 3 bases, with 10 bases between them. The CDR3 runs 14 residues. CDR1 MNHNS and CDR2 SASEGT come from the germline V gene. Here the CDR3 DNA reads TGTGCCAGCAGTGAACCTTATCGTTACACTGAAGCTTTCTTT. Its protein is CASSEPYRYTEAFF.

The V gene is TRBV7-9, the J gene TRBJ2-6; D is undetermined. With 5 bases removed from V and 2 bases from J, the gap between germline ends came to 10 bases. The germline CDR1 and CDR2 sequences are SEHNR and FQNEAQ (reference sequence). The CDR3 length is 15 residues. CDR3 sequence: CASSPRRAGANVLTF. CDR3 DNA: TGTGCCAGCAGCCCGCGTCGGGCTGGGGCCAACGTCCTGACTTTC.

The CDR3 nucleotides read TGCAGCGTCCAAACGTGGGGGCAGGATGGCTACGAGCAGTACTTC. Protein product: CSVQTWGQDGYEQYF. This chain connects TRBV29-1 to TRBJ2-7; possibly TRBD1 for D (6 bases). Trimming cost V 6 bases and J 3 bases, with 21 bases left between them. Looked up from germline, CDR1 is SQVTM and CDR2 is ANQGSEA. The CDR3 loop spans 15 amino acids.

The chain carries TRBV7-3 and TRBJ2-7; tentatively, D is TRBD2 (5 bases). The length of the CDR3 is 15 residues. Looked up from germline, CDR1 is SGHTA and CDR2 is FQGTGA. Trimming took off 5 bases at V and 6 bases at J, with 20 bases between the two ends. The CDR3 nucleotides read TGTGCCAGCAGCATTTCGGGAACTAGTGGAGTCGAGCAGTACTTC. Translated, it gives CASSISGTSGVEQYF.

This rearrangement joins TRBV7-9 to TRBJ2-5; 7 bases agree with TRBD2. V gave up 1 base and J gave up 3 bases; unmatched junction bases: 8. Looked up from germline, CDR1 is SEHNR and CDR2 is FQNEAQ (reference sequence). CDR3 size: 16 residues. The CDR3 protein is CASSLEVLAGEETQYF. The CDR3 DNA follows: TGTGCCAGCAGCTTAGAAGTTTTAGCGGGTGAAGAGACCCAGTACTTC.

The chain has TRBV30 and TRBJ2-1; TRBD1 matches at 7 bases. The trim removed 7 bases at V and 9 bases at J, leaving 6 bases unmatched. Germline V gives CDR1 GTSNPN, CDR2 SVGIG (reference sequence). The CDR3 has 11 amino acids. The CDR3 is CALTGRSEQFF. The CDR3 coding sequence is TGTGCCTTGACAGGGCGGAGTGAGCAGTTCTTC.

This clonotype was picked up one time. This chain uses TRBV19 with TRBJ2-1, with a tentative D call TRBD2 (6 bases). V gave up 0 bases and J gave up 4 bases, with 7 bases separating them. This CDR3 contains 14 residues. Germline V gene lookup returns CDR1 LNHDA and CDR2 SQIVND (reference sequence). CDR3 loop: CASSIDGGYNEQFF. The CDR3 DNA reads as TGTGCCAGTAGTATAGATGGGGGGTACAATGAGCAGTTCTTC.